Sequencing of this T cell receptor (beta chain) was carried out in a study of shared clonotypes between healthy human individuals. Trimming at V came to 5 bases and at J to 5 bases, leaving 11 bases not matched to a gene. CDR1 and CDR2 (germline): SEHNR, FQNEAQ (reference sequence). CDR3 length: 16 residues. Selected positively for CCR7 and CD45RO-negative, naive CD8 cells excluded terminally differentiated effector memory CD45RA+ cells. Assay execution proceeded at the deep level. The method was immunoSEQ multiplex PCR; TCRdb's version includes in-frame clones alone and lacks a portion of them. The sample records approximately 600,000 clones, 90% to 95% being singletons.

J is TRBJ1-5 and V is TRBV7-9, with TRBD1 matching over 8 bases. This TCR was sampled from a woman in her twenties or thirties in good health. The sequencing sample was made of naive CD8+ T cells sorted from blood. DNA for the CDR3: TGTGCCAGCAGCCGTGGGGAGAAACAGGGGGATCAGCCCCAGCATTTT. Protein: CASSRGEKQGDQPQHF. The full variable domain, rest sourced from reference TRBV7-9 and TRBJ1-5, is DTGVSQNPRHKITKRGQNVTFRCDPISEHNRLYWYRQTLGQGPEFLTYFQNEAQLEKSRLLSDRFSAERPKGSFSTLEIQRTEQGDSAMYLCASSRGEKQGDQPQHFGDGTRLSIL.